This T cell receptor beta chain was identified in a study of cytomegalovirus exposure and HLA in healthy donors. At the level of the study: The approximately 130 validation repertoires were reported in a later analysis to have been generated on the same platform as the 666 first-cohort repertoires.

The donors formed part of the 120-subject validation cohort, distinct from the approximately 630-subject first cohort. Produced via immunoSEQ multiplex PCR; TCRdb's table is partial and in-frame only. The sample lists about 130,000 clones; approximately 82% were seen once. Points on this clone: Its antigen is currently unknown.

Study-wide points: According to a subsequent analysis, TCR clusters from the first cohort were inclined to appear together in the roughly 120 validation repertoires. The study found most TCR sequences rare, yet found some public TCRs in many donors.

Germline V CDR1 and CDR2: MNHNS, SASEGT. The CDR3 spans 17 residues. With V trimmed by 3 bases and J by 2 bases, 11 bases remained unmatched. What was sequenced was PBMCs. V is TRBV6-1 and J is TRBJ2-7, with 9 bases lining up with TRBD2. The source is a man aged 30 to 39 in good health and CMV-seropositive. DNA for the CDR3: TGTGCCAGCAGTGACGCCCGGCCTAGCGGGGCCCCCTACGAGCAGTACTTC. This encodes CASSDARPSGAPYEQYF.